These T cell receptor beta chains were read from a single sample in a study of long-term antiretroviral therapy in people with HIV. The data were produced by immunoSEQ multiplex PCR, yet TCRdb's version contains in-frame clones alone and is incomplete. The sample holds about 11,000 clones, roughly 76% seen once. The sample was unsorted PBMCs, taken at the start of antiretroviral therapy, before treatment. The receptors come from a man under 40 with HIV. The conserved cysteine and the conserved F or W are not part of the CDR3 here. The D gene is left open where the match is weak.

d_call j_call v_call cdr3_aa
NA TRBJ1-1 TRBV4-1 ASSQDPRNTEAF
NA TRBJ2-7 TRBV7-9 ASSPRTQAYEQY
NA TRBJ1-2 TRBV7-9 AGEDYGYT
NA TRBJ2-2 TRBV18 ASSQPGDGELF
TRBD1 TRBJ2-3 TRBV4-2 ASSPWTGGLGDTQY
NA TRBJ1-2 TRBV19 ASSPWGTYGYT
TRBD2 TRBJ2-3 TRBV19 ASSTTGTSGTDTQY
NA TRBJ1-2 TRBV5-4 ASSGEWQLYGYT
NA TRBJ1-1 TRBV6-6 ASSYSEGKTEAF
NA TRBJ2-5 TRBV25-1 ASSEEGAGPQETQY
NA TRBJ2-2 TRBV14 ASSQGGVPTGELF
TRBD1 TRBJ2-5 TRBV5-4 ASSLGGTGVFREQY
TRBD2 TRBJ2-7 TRBV6-5 ASSSLASGSYEQY
NA TRBJ1-3 TRBV6-5 ASTATGLSGNTIY
TRBD1 TRBJ2-7 TRBV6-5 ASSYTTGDEQY